These 15 T cell receptor beta chains came from one sample sequenced in a study of T cells in Graves' hyperthyroidism and ophthalmopathy. TCR beta CDR3 sequences were amplified from RNA transcripts. First-round RT-PCR of the TCR CDR3 relied on the HTBI primer set. TCRdb recomputed calls from the multiplex PCR reads with MiXCR, one row per CDR3 protein. The repertoire holds approximately 410,000 distinct CDR3 sequences, with 14% to 15% as singletons. The sample taken for sequencing was blood. These receptors were taken from a man aged 18-30 years with Graves' ophthalmopathy.

Turning to this clonotype: A junction boundary mismatches the germline segment, possibly from a read error. V and J are TRBV4-1 and TRBJ2-7; TRBD2 might be the D (6 bases). The CDR3 runs to 15 residues. Germline V gives CDR1 MGHRA, CDR2 YSYEKL. Here the CDR3 reads CASSQDIGLGMEGHF. CDR3 sequence (DNA): TGCGCCAGCAGCCAAGATATAGGACTGGGAATGGAGGGGCACTTC.

This clonotype was seen a handful of times. The V and J genes are TRBV6-6 and TRBJ1-2; TRBD1 agrees at 7 bases. Losses at the gene ends were 2 bases for V and 7 bases for J; bases not matched to a gene: 4. This CDR3 has 13 amino acids. In germline, CDR1 is MNHNY, CDR2 SVGAGI (reference sequence). For the CDR3, the DNA is TGTGCCAGCAGTTACCGGGAGGGGGCTGGCTACACCTTC. It is translated as CASSYREGAGYTF.

This clonotype was recorded at least ten times. The chain employs TRBV10-3 and TRBJ2-5; a possible D gene is TRBD2 (5 bases). V was trimmed by 6 bases and J by 1 base, leaving 15 bases between them. The CDR3 consists of 15 residues. Germline CDR1 reads ENHRY; CDR2 reads SYGVKD. The CDR3 here is CAISLGEGAQETQYF. The CDR3 coding sequence is TGTGCCATCAGCCTTGGTGAGGGTGCCCAAGAGACCCAGTACTTC.

This sequence joins TRBV20-1 and TRBJ2-2; TRBD1 matches 7 bases. CDR3 length: 14 amino acids. Germline CDR1 and CDR2: DFQATT and SNEGSKA (reference sequence). V dropped 0 bases and J dropped 5; count of bases not matched to a gene: 3. Here the CDR3 reads CSARDRTGTGELFF. The CDR3 nucleotides are TGCAGTGCTAGAGATCGGACAGGAACCGGGGAGCTGTTTTTT.

The V and J genes are TRBV10-3 and TRBJ2-5; 12 nucleotides align to TRBD2. The CDR3 length is 14 residues. Per the germline V gene, CDR1 is ENHRY and CDR2 is SYGVKD. J lost 4 bases, V lost 10 bases, and 7 bases had no gene match. The CDR3 DNA is TGTGCCACGTCTAGCGGGGGGGCTCTAGAGACCCAGTACTTC. Amino acids: CATSSGGALETQYF.

In its sample, this clonotype was seen many times. This chain joins TRBV13 and TRBJ1-3; D remains unclear. Germline CDR1 is PRHDT and CDR2 is FYEKMQ (reference sequence). Trimming pared 5 bases from V and 4 bases from J, leaving 15 bases between. The CDR3 length is 15 residues. Here the CDR3 reads CASSPDGELGNTIYF. DNA for the CDR3: TGTGCCAGCAGCCCGGACGGGGAGTTGGGAAACACCATATATTTT.

This clonotype was recorded at least ten times. The J gene is TRBJ1-2, the V gene TRBV11-3, with 10 bases identical to TRBD1. Germline assignment: CDR1 SGHNT and CDR2 YENEEA. There are 16 residues in the CDR3. Losses at the gene ends were 3 bases for V and 4 bases for J; bases not matched to a gene: 8. The CDR3 coding sequence is TGTGCCAGCAGCTTTCGACAGGGGGCTGGGGTCTATGGCTACACCTTC. Translating it yields CASSFRQGAGVYGYTF.

A remark on this clonotype: One base away lies a much larger clone, so this may be a sequencing read error. This chain connects TRBV6-2 or TRBV6-3 to TRBJ2-1; the match to TRBD2 covers 9 bases. The CDR3 is 16 residues long. The germline V gene encodes CDR1 MNHEY and CDR2 SVGEGT. Trimming took 6 bases from V and 0 from J; bases not matched to a gene: 6. CDR3: CASSPAGGSSYNEQFF. In DNA form, the CDR3 reads TGTGCCAGCAGCCCGGCGGGGGGGAGCTCCTACAATGAGCAGTTCTTC.

V and J are TRBV4-1 and TRBJ2-5; D is ambiguous. V was cut by 1 base and J by 5 bases, with 5 bases left in between. This CDR3 contains 12 residues. In germline, CDR1 is MGHRA, CDR2 YSYEKL. DNA of the CDR3: TGCGCCAGCAGCCAAGTTCATGAGACCCAGTACTTC. It specifies CASSQVHETQYF.

The CDR3 bases are TGCGCCAGCAGCCCCGGGGGAGGGAACGAGCAGTACTTC. This translates into CASSPGGGNEQYF. The chain combines TRBV4-1 with TRBJ2-7; 7 bases are a match to TRBD2. The CDR3 runs 13 residues. Trimming at V came to 4 bases and at J to 5 bases, leaving 5 bases not matched to a gene. Germline V gene data show CDR1 as MGHRA and CDR2 as YSYEKL.

The table lists this clonotype with a few counts. The rearrangement uses TRBV20-1 and TRBJ1-2, with no clear D. CDR3 length: 15 residues. Germline CDR1 DFQATT, CDR2 SNEGSKA (reference sequence). V lost 5 bases and J 4 bases, leaving 20 bases between the germline ends. The CDR3 here is CSAEQTRENGYGYTF. CDR3 DNA: TGCAGTGCTGAGCAGACGAGAGAAAATGGCTATGGCTACACCTTC.

The V call is TRBV5-1, the J call TRBJ2-3; 12 nucleotides align to TRBD2. J gave up 1 base and V 0 bases, and 6 bases lay outside the gene matches. CDR3 length: 18 amino acids. Germline V CDR1 and CDR2: SGHRS, YFSETQ. The CDR3 bases are TGCGCCAGCAGCTTGGCACTAGCGGGGGGATTGGGCACAGATACGCAGTATTTT. As protein: CASSLALAGGLGTDTQYF.

This clonotype was counted at least ten times. The rearrangement joins TRBV7-8 to TRBJ2-5; 12 nucleotides line up with TRBD2. Trimming removed 5 bases from V and 5 bases from J; junction bases left unmatched: 12. Per the germline V gene, CDR1 is SGHVS and CDR2 is FQNEAQ. CDR3 length: 17 amino acids. The CDR3 region has the DNA TGTGCCAGCAGCCACCACCATCTAGCGGGGGGGCCGGAGACCCAGTACTTC. Translating it yields CASSHHHLAGGPETQYF. Looking up the rest from reference TRBV7-8 and TRBJ2-5 gives the full variable domain: GAGVSQSPRYKVAKRGQDVALRCDPISGHVSLFWYQQALGQGPEFLTYFQNEAQLDKSGLPSDRFFAERPEGSVSTLKIQRTQQEDSAVYLCASSHHHLAGGPETQYFGPGTRLLVL.

In its sample, this clonotype was seen many times. This chain links TRBV24-1 with TRBJ2-3, with TRBD1 matching over 7 bases. This CDR3 is built from 16 residues. Germline trimming cut 3 bases from V and 0 bases from J; bases unmatched to any gene: 5. Germline V gene data show CDR1 as KGHDR and CDR2 as SFDVKD. CDR3 sequence reads: CATSDGTDSSTDTQYF. DNA of the CDR3: TGTGCCACCAGTGATGGGACAGACTCTAGCACAGATACGCAGTATTTT.

This chain connects TRBV6-1 to TRBJ1-2; no definite D call. This CDR3 region has 12 residues. The V end was cut by 1 base, the J end by 5 bases, with 5 bases between. The V gene's germline CDR1 is MNHNS and CDR2 SASEGT. The CDR3 sequence: CASSEVQYGYTF. The CDR3 DNA is TGTGCCAGCAGTGAAGTTCAGTATGGCTACACCTTC.